Reported below is one TCR beta chain. Its antigen is not identified. The data originate from a study of blood T cells in healthy people across ages. Study observations and caveats: A conclusive naive versus antigen-experienced comparison was prevented by the unsorted PBMCs.

CDR3 length: 15 residues. Germline CDR1 is SEHNR and CDR2 is FQNEAQ (reference sequence). The V end lost 1 base, the J end lost 2 bases, and 10 bases lay between the germline ends. Using a J-beta primer mix together with a sample-barcoded 5' primer, a second PCR was run for roughly 7 to 12 cycles. A 12-random-nucleotide template-switch adaptor tagged each cDNA molecule. TCRdb independently ran MiXCR on the 5' RACE reads; one entry per CDR3 protein. The sample lists 1.5 million to 2 million distinct CDR3 sequences; almost 35% were seen once. This chain links TRBV7-9 with TRBJ2-3; D ambiguous. The sequenced sample consisted of blood. The TCR was taken from a woman aged 30 to 39 in good health. Here the CDR3 reads CASSLGQSATDTQYF. CDR3 coding DNA: TGTGCCAGCAGCTTAGGGCAGAGCGCCACAGATACGCAGTATTTT.